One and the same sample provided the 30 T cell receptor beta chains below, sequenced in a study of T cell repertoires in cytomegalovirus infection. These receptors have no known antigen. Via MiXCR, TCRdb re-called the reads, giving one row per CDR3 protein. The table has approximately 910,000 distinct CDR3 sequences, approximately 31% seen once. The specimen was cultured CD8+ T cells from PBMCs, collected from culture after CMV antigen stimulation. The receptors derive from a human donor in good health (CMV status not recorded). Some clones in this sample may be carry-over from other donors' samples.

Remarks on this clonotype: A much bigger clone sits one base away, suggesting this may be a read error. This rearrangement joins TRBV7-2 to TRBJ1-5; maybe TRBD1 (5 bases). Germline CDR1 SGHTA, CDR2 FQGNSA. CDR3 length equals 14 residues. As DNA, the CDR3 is TGTGCCAGCAGCCCCGACAGATTCAATCAGACCCAGCATTTT. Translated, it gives CASSPDRFNQTQHF.

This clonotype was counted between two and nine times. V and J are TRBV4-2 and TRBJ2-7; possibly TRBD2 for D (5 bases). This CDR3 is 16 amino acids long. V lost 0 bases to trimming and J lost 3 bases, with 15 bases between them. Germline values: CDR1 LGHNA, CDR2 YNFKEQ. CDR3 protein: CASSQDRGTNFYEQYF. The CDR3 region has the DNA TGTGCCAGCAGCCAAGATCGGGGTACCAATTTCTACGAGCAGTACTTC.

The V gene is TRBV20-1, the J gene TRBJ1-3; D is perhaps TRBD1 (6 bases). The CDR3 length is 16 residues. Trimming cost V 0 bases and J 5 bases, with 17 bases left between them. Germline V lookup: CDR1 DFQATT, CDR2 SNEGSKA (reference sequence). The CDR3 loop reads CSARDRGGGHRNTIYF. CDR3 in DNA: TGCAGTGCTAGAGACAGAGGTGGGGGGCATAGAAACACCATATATTTT.

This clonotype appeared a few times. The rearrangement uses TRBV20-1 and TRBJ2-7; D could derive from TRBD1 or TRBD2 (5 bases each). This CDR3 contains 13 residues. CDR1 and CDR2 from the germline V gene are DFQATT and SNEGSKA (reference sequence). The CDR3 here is CSWGAGRTYEQYV. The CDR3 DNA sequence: TGCTCCTGGGGCGCGGGCAGAACCTACGAGCAGTACGTC.

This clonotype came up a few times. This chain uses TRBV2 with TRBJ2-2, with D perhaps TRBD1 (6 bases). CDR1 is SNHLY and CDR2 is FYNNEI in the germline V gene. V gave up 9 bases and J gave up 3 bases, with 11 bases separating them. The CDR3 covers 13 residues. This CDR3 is CARLQGYTGELFF. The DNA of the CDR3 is TGTGCCAGGCTACAGGGTTACACCGGGGAGCTGTTTTTT.

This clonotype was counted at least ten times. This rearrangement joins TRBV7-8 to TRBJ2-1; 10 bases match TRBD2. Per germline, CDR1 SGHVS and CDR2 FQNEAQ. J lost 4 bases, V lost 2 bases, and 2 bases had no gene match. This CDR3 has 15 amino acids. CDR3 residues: CASSLSGGVYNEQFF. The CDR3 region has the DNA TGTGCCAGCAGCTTAAGCGGGGGGGTATACAATGAGCAGTTCTTC.

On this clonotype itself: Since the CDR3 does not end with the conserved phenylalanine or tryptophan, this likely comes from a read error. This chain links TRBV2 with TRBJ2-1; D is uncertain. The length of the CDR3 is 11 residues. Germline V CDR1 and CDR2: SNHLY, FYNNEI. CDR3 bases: TGTGCGACCACAGAAAACAATGAGCAGTTCTTG. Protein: CATTENNEQFL.

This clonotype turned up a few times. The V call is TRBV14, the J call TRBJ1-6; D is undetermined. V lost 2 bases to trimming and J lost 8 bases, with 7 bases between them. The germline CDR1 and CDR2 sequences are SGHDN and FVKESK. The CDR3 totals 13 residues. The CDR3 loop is CASSQTRDSPLHF. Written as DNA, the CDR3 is TGTGCCAGCAGCCAAACCCGGGATTCACCCCTCCACTTT.

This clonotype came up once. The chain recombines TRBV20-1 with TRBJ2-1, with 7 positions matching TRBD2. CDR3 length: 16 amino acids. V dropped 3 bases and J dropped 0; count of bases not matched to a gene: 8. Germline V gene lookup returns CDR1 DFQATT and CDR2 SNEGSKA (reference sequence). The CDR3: CSARSSGRGSYNEQFF. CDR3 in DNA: TGCAGTGCTAGGAGTTCGGGGAGGGGCTCCTACAATGAGCAGTTCTTC.

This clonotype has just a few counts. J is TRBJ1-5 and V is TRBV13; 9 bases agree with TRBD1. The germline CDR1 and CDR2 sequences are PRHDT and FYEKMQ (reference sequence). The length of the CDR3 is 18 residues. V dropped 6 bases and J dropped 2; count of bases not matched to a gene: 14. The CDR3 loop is CASSSRGTGLFGNQPQHF. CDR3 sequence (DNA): TGTGCCAGCAGTTCAAGGGGGACAGGGTTGTTCGGCAATCAGCCCCAGCATTTT.

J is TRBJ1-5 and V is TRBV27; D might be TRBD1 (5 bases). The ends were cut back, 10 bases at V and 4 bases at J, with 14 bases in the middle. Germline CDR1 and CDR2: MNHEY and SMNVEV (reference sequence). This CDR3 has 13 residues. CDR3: CATGQGPNQPQHF. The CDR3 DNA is TGTGCCACCGGACAAGGGCCTAATCAGCCCCAGCATTTT.

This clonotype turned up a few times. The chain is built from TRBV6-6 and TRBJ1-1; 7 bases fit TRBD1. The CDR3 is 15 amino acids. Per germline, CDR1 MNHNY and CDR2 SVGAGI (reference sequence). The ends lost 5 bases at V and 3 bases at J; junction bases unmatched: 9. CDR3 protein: CASSTPTGPDTEAFF. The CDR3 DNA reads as TGTGCCAGCAGTACCCCGACAGGGCCGGACACTGAAGCTTTCTTT.

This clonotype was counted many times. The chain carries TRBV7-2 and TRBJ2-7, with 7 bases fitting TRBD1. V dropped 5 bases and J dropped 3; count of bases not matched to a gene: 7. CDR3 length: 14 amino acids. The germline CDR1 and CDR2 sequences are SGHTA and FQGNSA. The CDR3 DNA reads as TGTGCCAGCAGCCTCGGGGACAGTTACTACGAGCAGTACTTC. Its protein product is CASSLGDSYYEQYF.

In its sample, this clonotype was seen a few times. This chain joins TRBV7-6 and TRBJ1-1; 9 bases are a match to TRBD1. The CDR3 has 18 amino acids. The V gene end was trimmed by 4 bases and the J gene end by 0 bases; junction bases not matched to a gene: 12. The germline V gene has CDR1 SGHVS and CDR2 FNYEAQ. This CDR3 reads CASSSRLTGGSLNTEAFF. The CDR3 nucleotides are TGTGCCAGCAGCTCTAGGTTGACAGGGGGAAGCTTGAACACTGAAGCTTTCTTT.

CDR3 nucleotide sequence: TGTGCTAGTGGTTTTGAATCCTCCTACAATGAGCAGTTCTTC. Translation: CASGFESSYNEQFF. This rearrangement joins TRBV12-5 to TRBJ2-1; D remains ambiguous. The CDR3 is 14 amino acids. The V gene lost 3 bases and the J gene lost 0 bases, with 6 bases spanning the gap. The germline CDR1 and CDR2 sequences are LGHNT and FRNRAP.

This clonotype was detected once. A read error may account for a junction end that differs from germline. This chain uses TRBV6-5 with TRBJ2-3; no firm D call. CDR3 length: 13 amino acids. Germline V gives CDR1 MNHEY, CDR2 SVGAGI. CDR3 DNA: TGTGCCAGCAGATACTTCGACACAGATACGCAGTATTTT. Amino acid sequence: CASRYFDTDTQYF.

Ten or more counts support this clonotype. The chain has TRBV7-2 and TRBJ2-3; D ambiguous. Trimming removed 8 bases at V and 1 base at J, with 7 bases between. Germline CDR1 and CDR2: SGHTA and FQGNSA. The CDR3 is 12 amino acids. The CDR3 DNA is TGTGCCAGCGCCCCAGGCACAGATACGCAGTATTTT. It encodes CASAPGTDTQYF. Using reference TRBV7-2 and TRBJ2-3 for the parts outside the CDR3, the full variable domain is GAGVSQSPSNKVTEKGKDVELRCDPISGHTALYWYRQSLGQGLEFLIYFQGNSAPDKSGLPSDRFSAERTGGSVSTLTIQRTQQEDSAVYLCASAPGTDTQYFGPGTRLTVL.

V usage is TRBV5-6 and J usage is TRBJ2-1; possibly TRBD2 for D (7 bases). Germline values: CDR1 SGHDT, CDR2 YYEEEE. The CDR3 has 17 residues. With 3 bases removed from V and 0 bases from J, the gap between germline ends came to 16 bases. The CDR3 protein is CASSSGGGPSSYNEQFF. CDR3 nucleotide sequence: TGTGCCAGCAGCTCTGGGGGGGGGCCCAGCTCCTACAATGAGCAGTTCTTC.

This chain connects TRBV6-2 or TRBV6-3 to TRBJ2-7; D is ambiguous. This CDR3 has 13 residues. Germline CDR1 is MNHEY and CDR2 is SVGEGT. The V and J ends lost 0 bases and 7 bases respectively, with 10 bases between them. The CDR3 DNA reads TGTGCCAGCAGTTACTCGCCTGTCGAGGAGCAGTACGTC. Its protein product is CASSYSPVEEQYV.

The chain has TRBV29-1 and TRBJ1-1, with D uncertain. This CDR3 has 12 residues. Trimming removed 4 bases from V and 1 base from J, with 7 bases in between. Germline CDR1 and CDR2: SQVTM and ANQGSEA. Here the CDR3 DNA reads TGCAGCGTTGTAGATACGAACACTGAAGCTTTCTTT. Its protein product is CSVVDTNTEAFF.

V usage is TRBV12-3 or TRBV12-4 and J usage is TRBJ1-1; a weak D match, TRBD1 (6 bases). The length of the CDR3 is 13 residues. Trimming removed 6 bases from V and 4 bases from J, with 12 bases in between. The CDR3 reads CASSPTGSTEAFF. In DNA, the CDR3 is TGTGCCAGCAGCCCTACAGGGAGCACTGAAGCTTTCTTT.

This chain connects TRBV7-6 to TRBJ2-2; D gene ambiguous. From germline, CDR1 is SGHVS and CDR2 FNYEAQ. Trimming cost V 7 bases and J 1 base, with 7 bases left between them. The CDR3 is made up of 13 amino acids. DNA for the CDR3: TGTGCCAGCACCCAACAGAACACCGGGGAGCTGTTTTTT. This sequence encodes CASTQQNTGELFF. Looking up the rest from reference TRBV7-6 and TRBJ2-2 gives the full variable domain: GAGVSQSPRYKVTKRGQDVALRCDPISGHVSLYWYRQALGQGPEFLTYFNYEAQQDKSGLPNDRFSAERPEGSISTLTIQRTEQRDSAMYRCASTQQNTGELFFGEGSRLTVL.

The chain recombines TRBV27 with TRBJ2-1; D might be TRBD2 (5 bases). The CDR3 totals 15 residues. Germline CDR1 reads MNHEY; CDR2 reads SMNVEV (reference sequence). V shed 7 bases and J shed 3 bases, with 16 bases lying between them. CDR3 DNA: TGTGCCAGCAAATCACCGAGACTACGCTACAATGAGCAGTTCTTC. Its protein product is CASKSPRLRYNEQFF.

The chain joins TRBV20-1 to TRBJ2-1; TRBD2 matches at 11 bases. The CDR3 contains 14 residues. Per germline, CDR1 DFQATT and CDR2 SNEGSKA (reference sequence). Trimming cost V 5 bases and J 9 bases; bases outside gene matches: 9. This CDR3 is CSAGFSGGAGEQFF. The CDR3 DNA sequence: TGCAGTGCTGGATTTAGCGGGGGGGCGGGTGAGCAGTTCTTC.

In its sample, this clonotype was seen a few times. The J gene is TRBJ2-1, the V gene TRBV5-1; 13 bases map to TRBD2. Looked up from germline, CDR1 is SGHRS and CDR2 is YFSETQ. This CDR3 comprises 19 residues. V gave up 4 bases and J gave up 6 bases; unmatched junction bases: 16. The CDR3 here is CASSRPTSGGALGGNEQFF. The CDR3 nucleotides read TGCGCCAGCAGCCGTCCTACTAGCGGGGGGGCCTTAGGAGGCAATGAGCAGTTCTTC.

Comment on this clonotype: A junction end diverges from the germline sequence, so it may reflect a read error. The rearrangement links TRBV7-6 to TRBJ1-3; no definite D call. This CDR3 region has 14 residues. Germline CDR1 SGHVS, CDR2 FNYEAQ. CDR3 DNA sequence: TGTGCCAGCAGCTTAACCAGCTCTGGAAACATCATATATTTT. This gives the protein CASSLTSSGNIIYF. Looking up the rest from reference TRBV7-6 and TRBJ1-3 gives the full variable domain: GAGVSQSPRYKVTKRGQDVALRCDPISGHVSLYWYRQALGQGPEFLTYFNYEAQQDKSGLPNDRFSAERPEGSISTLTIQRTEQRDSAMYRCASSLTSSGNIIYFGEGSWLTVV.

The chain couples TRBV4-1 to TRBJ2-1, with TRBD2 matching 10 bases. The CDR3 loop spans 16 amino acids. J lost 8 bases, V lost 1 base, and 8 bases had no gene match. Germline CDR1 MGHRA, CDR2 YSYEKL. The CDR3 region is CASSQVTSGAEDEQFF. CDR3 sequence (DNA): TGCGCCAGCAGCCAAGTAACTAGCGGGGCCGAGGATGAGCAGTTCTTC.

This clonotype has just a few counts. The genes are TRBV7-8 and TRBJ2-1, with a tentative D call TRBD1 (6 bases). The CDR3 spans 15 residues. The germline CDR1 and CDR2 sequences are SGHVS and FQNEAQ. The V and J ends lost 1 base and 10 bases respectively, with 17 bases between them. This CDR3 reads CASSLEGQSLNEQFF. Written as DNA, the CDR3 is TGTGCCAGCAGCTTAGAAGGACAGTCTCTAAACGAGCAGTTCTTC.

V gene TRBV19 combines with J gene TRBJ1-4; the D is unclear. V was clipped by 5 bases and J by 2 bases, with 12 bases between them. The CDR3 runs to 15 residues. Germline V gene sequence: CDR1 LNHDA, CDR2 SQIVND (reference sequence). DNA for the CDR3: TGTGCCAGTAGTTTTCGGACCGCGACTAATGAAAAACTGTTTTTT. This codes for CASSFRTATNEKLFF. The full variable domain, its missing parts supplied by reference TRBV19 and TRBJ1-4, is DGGITQSPKYLFRKEGQNVTLSCEQNLNHDAMYWYRQDPGQGLRLIYYSQIVNDFQKGDIAEGYSVSREKKESFPLTVTSAQKNPTAFYLCASSFRTATNEKLFFGSGTQLSVL.

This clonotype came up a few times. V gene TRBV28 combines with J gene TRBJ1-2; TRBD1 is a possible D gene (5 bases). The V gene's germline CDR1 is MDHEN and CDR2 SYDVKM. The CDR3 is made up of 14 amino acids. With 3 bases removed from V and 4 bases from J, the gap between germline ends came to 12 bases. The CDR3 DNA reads TGTGCCAGCAGTTTTTGGGGAACAGGCTATGGCTACACCTTC. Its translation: CASSFWGTGYGYTF.